The 7 T cell receptor beta chains presented below share a single source sample, sequenced in a study of CD8+CD57+ T cells in acquired aplastic anemia. Genomic DNA, serving as template, underwent TCR beta VDJ and CDR3 profiling. TCRdb processed the reads anew with MiXCR; each CDR3 protein has one entry. The sample has about 160,000 distinct CDR3 sequences, less than 50% seen once. Selection for sequencing was limited to patients who had shown CD8+CD57+ cell expansion by flow cytometry. Sequenced: sorted CD4+, CD8+, or CD8+CD57+ T cells (not recorded which) from PBMCs. All receptors come from a human donor with aplastic anemia.

There are many counts of this clonotype. The chain is built from TRBV7-2 and TRBJ1-1, with 8 positions matching TRBD1. This CDR3 comprises 15 residues. The V segment lost 5 bases and the J segment 4 bases; nucleotides outside the gene matches: 9. In germline, CDR1 is SGHTA, CDR2 FQGNSA. The CDR3 nucleotides read TGTGCCAGCAGCCGCTCGACAGGGGCGGCCACTGAAGCTTTCTTT. Its translation: CASSRSTGAATEAFF.

The chain carries TRBV24-1 and TRBJ2-5; the D gene could be TRBD1 or TRBD2 (6 bases each). V was trimmed by 2 bases and J by 5 bases, leaving 14 bases between them. The V gene's germline CDR1 is KGHDR and CDR2 SFDVKD. This CDR3 spans 15 amino acids. CDR3 bases: TGTGCCACCAGTGATTCCGGGGGCGCGGGGGAGACCCAGTACTTC. The encoded protein is CATSDSGGAGETQYF.

V is TRBV15 and J is TRBJ2-5; 8 nucleotides line up with TRBD2. This CDR3 has 17 residues. Germline V gene data show CDR1 as LNHNV and CDR2 as YYDKDF (reference sequence). J was trimmed by 4 bases and V by 3 bases; bases with no gene match: 13. CDR3 sequence (DNA): TGTGCCACCAGCAGGGCGGCCGGGAGGGTAGATCTAGAGACCCAGTACTTC. It translates to CATSRAAGRVDLETQYF. Full variable domain (rest looked up from reference TRBV15 and TRBJ2-5): DAMVIQNPRYQVTQFGKPVTLSCSQTLNHNVMYWYQQKSSQAPKLLFHYYDKDFNNEADTPDNFQSRRPNTSFCFLDIRSPGLGDTAMYLCATSRAAGRVDLETQYFGPGTRLLVL.

The CDR3 is CASSLSRQYF. The DNA of the CDR3 is TGTGCCAGCAGCTTATCTAGGCAGTATTTT. The chain employs TRBV7-9 and TRBJ2-3; unclear D gene. CDR1 and CDR2 from the germline V gene are SEHNR and FQNEAQ (reference sequence). Deletions cut 2 bases from V and 11 bases from J, with 5 bases between. The CDR3 is made up of 10 amino acids. Together with reference TRBV7-9 and TRBJ2-3, the CDR3 gives the full variable domain: DTGVSQNPRHKITKRGQNVTFRCDPISEHNRLYWYRQTLGQGPEFLTYFQNEAQLEKSRLLSDRFSAERPKGSFSTLEIQRTEQGDSAMYLCASSLSRQYFGPGTRLTVL.

This clonotype was observed a handful of times. The rearrangement links TRBV20-1 to TRBJ2-4; 7 bases match TRBD1. V was pared by 3 bases and J by 4 bases, with 3 bases of the junction left unmatched. Germline V gene lookup returns CDR1 DFQATT and CDR2 SNEGSKA (reference sequence). The CDR3 is 13 residues long. The CDR3 region is CSARWTGKNIQYF. In DNA form, the CDR3 reads TGCAGTGCTAGGTGGACAGGAAAAAACATTCAGTACTTC.

For this clonotype: The junction departs from germline at one end; a sequencing error may be responsible. V usage is TRBV10-3 and J usage is TRBJ1-4, with a possible D match to TRBD1 (5 bases). The CDR3 sequence is 17 residues long. The germline CDR1 and CDR2 sequences are ENHRY and SYGVKD. This CDR3 reads CAISESGRQAGREELFF. The CDR3 coding sequence is TGTGCCATCAGTGAGTCGGGGAGGCAGGCAGGGCGAGAAGAACTGTTCTTT.

The chain combines TRBV24-1 with TRBJ2-3; 13 nucleotides agree with TRBD2. With V trimmed by 5 bases and J by 2 bases, 6 bases remained unmatched. The CDR3 covers 17 residues. Germline loops: CDR1 KGHDR, CDR2 SFDVKD. The CDR3 DNA sequence: TGTGCCACCAGTGGTCCGGGACTAGCGGGAACCACAGATACGCAGTATTTT. Translated: CATSGPGLAGTTDTQYF.